This T cell receptor beta chain was obtained from a study of T cell responses to AZD1222 COVID-19 vaccine. Germline CDR1 SGDLS, CDR2 YYNGEE. V dropped 2 bases and J dropped 5; count of bases not matched to a gene: 2. This CDR3 comprises 15 residues. Assay used: immunoSEQ multiplex PCR; TCRdb lists only in-frame clones, some missing. The table has roughly 150,000 clones, roughly 92% seen once. The chain couples TRBV9 to TRBJ2-2, with TRBD2 matching over 11 bases. Sample: peripheral blood, taken on day 0 of AZD1222 vaccination. This TCR derives from an adult in good health. The CDR3 sequence is CASSVGLAGTGELFF. The CDR3, as DNA: TGTGCCAGCAGCGTTGGACTAGCGGGTACCGGGGAGCTGTTTTTT. The whole variable domain, remainder taken from reference TRBV9 and TRBJ2-2, is DSGVTQTPKHLITATGQRVTLRCSPRSGDLSVYWYQQSLDQGLQFLIQYYNGEERAKGNILERFSAQQFPDLHSELNLSSLELGDSALYFCASSVGLAGTGELFFGEGSRLTVL.